Listed below are T cell receptor beta chains from one sample, sequenced in a study of beta chain features in type 1 diabetes. TCRdb's table, derived via immunoSEQ multiplex PCR, lists solely in-frame clones and lacks some. This table holds roughly 150,000 clones, less than 9.5% found once. The material sequenced was central memory CD4+ T cells from blood. The receptors derive from a woman aged 18-29 years in good health. Both conserved end residues are part of each CDR3. A D gene is named only where the DNA matches it firmly. Clone size is shown for a subset of rows, as once, few, many or a class of expanded clone.

clone_size	v_call	j_call	d_call	cdr3_nt	cdr3_aa
NA	TRBV19	TRBJ2-5	TRBD2	TGTGCCAGTAGTTCCACTAGCGGGGACCAAGAGACCCAGTACTTC	CASSSTSGDQETQYF
NA	TRBV25-1	TRBJ1-3	NA	TGTGCCAGCAGTGAATATGAGCACTCTGGAAACACCATATATTTT	CASSEYEHSGNTIYF
few	TRBV7-2	TRBJ2-7	TRBD1	TGTGCCAGCAGCCCCAACCAGCGGACAGGGCGCCCCTACGAGCAGTACTTC	CASSPNQRTGRPYEQYF
many	TRBV4-2	TRBJ2-5	NA	TGTGCCAGCAGCTTCTCGGCGGGAGAGACCCAGTACTTC	CASSFSAGETQYF
NA	TRBV11-2	TRBJ2-7	TRBD1	TGTGCCAGCAGCCCCGCCCGGGGATTGACAGGGCGTGAGCAGTACTTC	CASSPARGLTGREQYF
NA	TRBV5-1	TRBJ2-7	TRBD1	TGCGCCAGCTCCGGCGGGACAGGGCCCTCCTACGAGCAGTACTTC	CASSGGTGPSYEQYF
few	TRBV5-4	TRBJ1-1	NA	TGTGCCAGCAGCTTGGCGGGGGGGCTGGTCACTGAAGCTTTCTTT	CASSLAGGLVTEAFF
NA	TRBV5-4	TRBJ2-2	TRBD1	TGTGCCAGCAGCTATCTACAGGGGGCGGGCGGGGAGCTGTTTTTT	CASSYLQGAGGELFF
NA	TRBV27	TRBJ1-2	TRBD1	TGTGCCAGCACTACTACAGGGGGCGCGGTCTATGGCTACACCTTC	CASTTTGGAVYGYTF
few	TRBV30	TRBJ1-1	NA	TGTGCCTGGAGGCAGATTCACACTGAAGCTTTCTTT	CAWRQIHTEAFF
NA	TRBV5-1	TRBJ2-7	NA	TGCGCCAGTAGAGACTATCACGAGCAGTACTTC	CASRDYHEQYF
NA	TRBV5-4	TRBJ2-5	TRBD2	TGTGCCAGCAGCCAAACGGGACTAGCGGAAGAGACCCAGTACTTC	CASSQTGLAEETQYF
NA	TRBV7-2	TRBJ1-2	TRBD1	TGTGCCAGCAGCCCACAGGGGGGGGATGGCTACACCTTC	CASSPQGGDGYTF
few	TRBV5-4	TRBJ2-7	NA	TGTGCCAGCAGCTTGGATCAGGACACGTACGAGCAGTACTTC	CASSLDQDTYEQYF
NA	TRBV18	TRBJ1-2	TRBD1	TGTGCCAGCTCACCAATTTCGGGACAGGGAGAAGGCTACACCTTC	CASSPISGQGEGYTF
many	TRBV2	TRBJ2-7	NA	TGTGCCAGCAGTTATCGGATTCAGGCCTCCTACGAGCAGTACTTC	CASSYRIQASYEQYF
few	TRBV2	TRBJ2-3	TRBD2	TGTGCCAGCAGTGAAGGAGGAGAAGCGGGGGGGCAGACAGATACGCAGTATTTT	CASSEGGEAGGQTDTQYF
NA	TRBV30	TRBJ2-3	TRBD2	TGTGCCTGGAGTCTAGCGGGGGTTCCAGATACGCAGTATTTT	CAWSLAGVPDTQYF
NA	TRBV5-1	TRBJ1-2	TRBD1	TGCGCCAGCAGCTCCGACAGGGGGAAGGCTAACTATGGCTACACCTTC	CASSSDRGKANYGYTF
NA	TRBV5-6	TRBJ2-6	NA	TGTGCCAGCACCGCAAACCTCGGAGTCTCTGGGGCCAACGTCCTGACTTTC	CASTANLGVSGANVLTF
NA	TRBV10-3	TRBJ2-7	NA	TGTGCCATCAGTCCTCCCGGGGGGACAAAGAACTACGAGCAGTACTTC	CAISPPGGTKNYEQYF
few	TRBV7-8	TRBJ2-5	TRBD1	TGTGCCAGCAGCTCGCGGGACAGGCCCCCGGGGACCCAGTACTTC	CASSSRDRPPGTQYF
few	TRBV18	TRBJ1-2	TRBD1	TGTGCCAGCTCACCCGGGACAGGGTATGGCTACACCTTC	CASSPGTGYGYTF
few	TRBV6-5	TRBJ2-1	NA	TGTGCCAGCAGCTATACCGGGACAGAGCAGTTCTTC	CASSYTGTEQFF
NA	TRBV5-1	TRBJ2-1	NA	TGCGCCAGCAGCTTGGGTCCCGGGAATGGCAATGAGCAGTTCTTC	CASSLGPGNGNEQFF
NA	TRBV5-1	TRBJ1-6	TRBD1	TGCGCCAGCCGACCGGGACAGGGGGCGATAAGTTCACCCCTCCACTTT	CASRPGQGAISSPLHF
NA	TRBV5-1	TRBJ2-5	TRBD2	TGCGCCAGCAGCTTGAGCGGGGGCGGACAAGAGACCCAGTACTTC	CASSLSGGGQETQYF
few	TRBV29-1	TRBJ1-1	NA	TGCAGCGAGTCCAGGGGCCGTGAAGCTTTCTTT	CSESRGREAFF
few	TRBV6-6	TRBJ2-7	TRBD2	TGTGCCAGCAGTTACTCGGGGACTAGCGGTTCCTACGAGCAGTACTTC	CASSYSGTSGSYEQYF
NA	TRBV5-4	TRBJ1-1	NA	TGTGCCAGCAGCCCCCAGGGGTTCGCTGAAGCTTTCTTT	CASSPQGFAEAFF
NA	TRBV7-9	TRBJ2-3	NA	TGTGCCAGCAGCGGTACAGGTGACAGCACAGATACGCAGTATTTT	CASSGTGDSTDTQYF
few	TRBV18	TRBJ1-5	TRBD1	TGTGCCAGCTCAGACAGGGGGCTATATAGCAATCAGCCCCAGCATTTT	CASSDRGLYSNQPQHF
few	TRBV7-2	TRBJ2-3	NA	TGTGCCAGCAGCTTCTTAGCGGGCACAGATACGCAGTATTTT	CASSFLAGTDTQYF
NA	TRBV2	TRBJ2-2	TRBD1	TGTGCCAGCAATGAGGGGGCGCGGACCGGGGAGCTGTTTTTT	CASNEGARTGELFF
few	TRBV7-9	TRBJ2-3	TRBD1	TGTGCCAGCAGCCTCCAGGGGGCCTCCACAGATACGCAGTATTTT	CASSLQGASTDTQYF
few	TRBV4-2	TRBJ2-4	TRBD1	TGTGCCAGCAGCCAAGGGACAGGGGAACTAAACATTCAGTACTTC	CASSQGTGELNIQYF
NA	TRBV7-6	TRBJ2-7	NA	TGTGCCAGCAGCCTACAGGGTCCGCTGTACGAGCAGTACTTC	CASSLQGPLYEQYF
few	TRBV15	TRBJ1-1	NA	TGTGCCACCAGCAGAGACCCAGGCAAAACTGAAGCTTTCTTT	CATSRDPGKTEAFF
NA	TRBV7-8	TRBJ1-1	NA	TGTGCCAGCAGCTTAGTTAGGGGGACGGGGAACACTGAAGCTTTCTTT	CASSLVRGTGNTEAFF
few	TRBV18	TRBJ2-5	TRBD1	TGTGCCAGCTCACCACAACAGGGGACCCAAGAGACCCAGTACTTC	CASSPQQGTQETQYF
few	TRBV7-2	TRBJ1-1	TRBD1	TGTGCCAGCAGTTCCCAGGGGGCTGAAGCTTTCTTT	CASSSQGAEAFF
NA	TRBV2	TRBJ2-1	TRBD1	TGTGCCAGCAGTCGACAGGGGGGGCAGTTCTTC	CASSRQGGQFF
NA	TRBV29-1	TRBJ1-2	TRBD1	TGCAGCGTTGAAGGAAGACAGGGCTATGGCTACACCTTC	CSVEGRQGYGYTF
NA	TRBV14	TRBJ2-3	NA	TGTGCCAGCAGCCCTACCACAGATACGCAGTATTTT	CASSPTTDTQYF